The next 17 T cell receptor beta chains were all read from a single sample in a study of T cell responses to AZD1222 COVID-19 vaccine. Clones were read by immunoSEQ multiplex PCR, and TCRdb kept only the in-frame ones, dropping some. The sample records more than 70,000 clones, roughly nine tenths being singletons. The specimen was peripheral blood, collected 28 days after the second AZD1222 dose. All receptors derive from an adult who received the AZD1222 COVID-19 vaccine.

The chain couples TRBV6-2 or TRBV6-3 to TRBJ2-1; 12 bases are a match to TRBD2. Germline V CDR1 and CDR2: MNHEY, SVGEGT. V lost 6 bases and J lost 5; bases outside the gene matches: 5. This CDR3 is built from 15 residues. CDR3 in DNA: TGTGCCAGCAGCAGACGGACTAGCGGGAACAATGAGCAGTTCTTC. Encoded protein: CASSRRTSGNNEQFF.

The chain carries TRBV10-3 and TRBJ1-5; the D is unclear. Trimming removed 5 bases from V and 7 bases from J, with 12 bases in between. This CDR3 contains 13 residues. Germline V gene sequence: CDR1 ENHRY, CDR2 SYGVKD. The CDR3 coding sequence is TGTGCCATCAGTCTTGGGGTTGAGCAGCCCCAGCATTTT. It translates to CAISLGVEQPQHF.

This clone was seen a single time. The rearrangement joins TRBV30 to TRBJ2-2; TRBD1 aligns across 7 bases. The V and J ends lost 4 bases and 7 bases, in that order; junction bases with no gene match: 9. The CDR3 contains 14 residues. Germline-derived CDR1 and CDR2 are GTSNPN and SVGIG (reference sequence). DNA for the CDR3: TGTGCCTGGAAATGGGGCAGGGGGATCGGGGAGCTGTTTTTT. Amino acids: CAWKWGRGIGELFF.

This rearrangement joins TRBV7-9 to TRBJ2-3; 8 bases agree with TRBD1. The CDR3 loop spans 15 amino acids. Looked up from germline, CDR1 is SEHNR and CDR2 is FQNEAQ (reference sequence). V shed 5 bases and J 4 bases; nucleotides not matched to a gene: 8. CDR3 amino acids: CASSPFDRGADTQYF. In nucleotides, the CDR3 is TGTGCCAGCAGCCCATTCGACAGGGGCGCAGATACGCAGTATTTT.

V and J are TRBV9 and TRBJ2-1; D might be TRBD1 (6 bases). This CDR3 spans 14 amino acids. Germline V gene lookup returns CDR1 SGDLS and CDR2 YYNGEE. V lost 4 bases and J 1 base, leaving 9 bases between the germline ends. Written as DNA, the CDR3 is TGTGCCAGCAGCCACGGACAGTCCTACAATGAGCAGTTCTTC. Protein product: CASSHGQSYNEQFF.

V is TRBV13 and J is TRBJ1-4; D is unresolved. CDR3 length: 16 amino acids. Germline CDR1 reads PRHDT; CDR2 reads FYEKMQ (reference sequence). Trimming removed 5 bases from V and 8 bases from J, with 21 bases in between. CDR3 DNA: TGTGCCAGCAGCCTGACCCGATCCGGGCGGCGGGAAAAACTGTTTTTT. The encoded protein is CASSLTRSGRREKLFF.

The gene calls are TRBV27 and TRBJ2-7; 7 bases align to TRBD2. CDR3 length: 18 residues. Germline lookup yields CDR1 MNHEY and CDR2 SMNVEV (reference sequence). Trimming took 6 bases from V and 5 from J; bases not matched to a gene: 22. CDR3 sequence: CASSPPRGGADSWHEQYF. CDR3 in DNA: TGTGCCAGCAGCCCACCTCGGGGAGGGGCCGATTCGTGGCACGAGCAGTACTTC.

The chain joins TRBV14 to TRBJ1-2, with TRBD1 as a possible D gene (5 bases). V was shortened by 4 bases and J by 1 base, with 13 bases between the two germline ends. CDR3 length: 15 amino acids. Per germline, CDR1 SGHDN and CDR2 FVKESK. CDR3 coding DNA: TGTGCCAGCAGCCTTGACAGTCGGGGTAACTATGGCTACACCTTC. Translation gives CASSLDSRGNYGYTF.

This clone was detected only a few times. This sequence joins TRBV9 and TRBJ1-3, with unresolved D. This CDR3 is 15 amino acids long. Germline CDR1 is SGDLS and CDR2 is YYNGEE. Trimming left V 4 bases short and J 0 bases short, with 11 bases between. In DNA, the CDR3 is TGTGCCAGCAGCCCAGCGCTGTTCTCTGGAAACACCATATATTTT. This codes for CASSPALFSGNTIYF. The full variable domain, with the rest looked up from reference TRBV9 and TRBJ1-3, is DSGVTQTPKHLITATGQRVTLRCSPRSGDLSVYWYQQSLDQGLQFLIQYYNGEERAKGNILERFSAQQFPDLHSELNLSSLELGDSALYFCASSPALFSGNTIYFGEGSWLTVV.

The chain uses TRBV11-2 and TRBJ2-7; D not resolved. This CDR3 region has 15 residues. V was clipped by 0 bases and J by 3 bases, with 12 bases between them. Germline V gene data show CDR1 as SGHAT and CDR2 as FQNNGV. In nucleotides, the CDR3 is TGTGCCAGCAGCTTAGAGCTGGCGCGGAACTACGAGCAGTACTTC. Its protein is CASSLELARNYEQYF.

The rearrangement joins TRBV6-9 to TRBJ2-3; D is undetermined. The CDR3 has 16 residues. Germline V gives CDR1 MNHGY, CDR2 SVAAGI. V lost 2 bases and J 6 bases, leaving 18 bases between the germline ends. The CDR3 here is CASSYRTHLNADTQYF. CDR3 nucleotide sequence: TGTGCCAGCAGTTATAGGACGCATCTAAACGCGGATACGCAGTATTTT.

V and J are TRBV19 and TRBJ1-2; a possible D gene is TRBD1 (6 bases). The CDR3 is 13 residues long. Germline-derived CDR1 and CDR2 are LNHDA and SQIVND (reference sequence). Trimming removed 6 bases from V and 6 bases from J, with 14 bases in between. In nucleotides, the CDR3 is TGTGCCAGTAGGGACGGGGGGGCTAATGGCTACACCTTC. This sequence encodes CASRDGGANGYTF.

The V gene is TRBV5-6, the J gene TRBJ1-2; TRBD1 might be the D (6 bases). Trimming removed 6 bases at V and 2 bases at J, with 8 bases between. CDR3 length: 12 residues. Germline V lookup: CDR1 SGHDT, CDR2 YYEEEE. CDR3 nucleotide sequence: TGTGCCAGCACAGGACAGAACTATGGCTACACCTTC. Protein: CASTGQNYGYTF.

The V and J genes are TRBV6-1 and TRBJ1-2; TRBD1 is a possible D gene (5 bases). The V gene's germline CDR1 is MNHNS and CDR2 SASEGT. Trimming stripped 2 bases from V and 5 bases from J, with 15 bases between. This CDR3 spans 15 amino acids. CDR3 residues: CASSETPRGRYGYTF. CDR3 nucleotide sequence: TGTGCCAGCAGTGAAACCCCACGGGGACGGTATGGCTACACCTTC.

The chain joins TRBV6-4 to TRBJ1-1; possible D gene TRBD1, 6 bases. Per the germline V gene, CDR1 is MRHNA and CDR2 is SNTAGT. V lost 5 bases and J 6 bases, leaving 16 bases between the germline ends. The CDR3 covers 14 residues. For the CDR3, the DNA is TGTGCCAGCAGTCTCACAGGGACTGCGTCTGAAGCTTTCTTT. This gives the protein CASSLTGTASEAFF.

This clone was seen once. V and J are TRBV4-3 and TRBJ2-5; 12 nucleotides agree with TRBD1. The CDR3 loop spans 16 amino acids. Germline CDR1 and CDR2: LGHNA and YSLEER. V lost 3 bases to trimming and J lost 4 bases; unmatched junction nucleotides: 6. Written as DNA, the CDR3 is TGCGCCAGCAGCCATAAGGGACAGGGGGCGGGAGAGACCCAGTACTTC. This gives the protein CASSHKGQGAGETQYF.

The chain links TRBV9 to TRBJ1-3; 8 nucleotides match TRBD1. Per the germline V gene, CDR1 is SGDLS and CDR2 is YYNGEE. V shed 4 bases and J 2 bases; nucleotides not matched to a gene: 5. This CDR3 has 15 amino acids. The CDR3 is CASSPGDRTGNTIYF. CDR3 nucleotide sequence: TGTGCCAGCAGCCCCGGGGACAGGACTGGAAACACCATATATTTT.